The sequence of this T cell receptor (beta chain) was determined in a study of cytomegalovirus exposure and HLA in healthy donors. Primers included in the PCR were 60 Vbeta and 13 Jbeta primers. The data were produced by immunoSEQ multiplex PCR, yet TCRdb's version contains in-frame clones alone and is incomplete. Among over 150,000 clones listed, about 69% were seen once. From germline, CDR1 is MNHEY and CDR2 SMNVEV (reference sequence). CDR3 length: 16 amino acids. The junction had 15 bases not matched to a gene; V was cut back by 7 bases and J by 3 bases. This clone was recorded a few times. Sequencing used PBMCs. J is TRBJ2-7 and V is TRBV27; 7 positions match TRBD1. The sequence came from a male donor in good health and CMV-seronegative. The DNA for the CDR3 is TGTGCCAGCAAAGTCTTCACCGGGACAGCCAACTACGAGCAGTACTTC. This encodes CASKVFTGTANYEQYF.